One and the same sample provided the 29 T cell receptor beta chains below, sequenced in a study of T-cell reconstitution after alpha-beta-depleted transplantation in children. A TCRbeta library incorporating unique molecular identifiers was prepared. One entry per CDR3 protein results from TCRdb running MiXCR on the PCR reads. The profile shows about 1,000,000 distinct CDR3 sequences, roughly 29% of them singletons. Sample: PBMCs, mostly from graft donor cells, taken 360 days after TCRalphabeta/CD19-depleted stem cell transplant. The source of these receptors is a boy younger than two who had a stem cell transplant for SCID, so the T cells may come from the graft donor.

The J gene is TRBJ2-1, the V gene TRBV6-2 or TRBV6-3, with D uncertain. V lost 3 bases, J lost 0 bases, and 9 bases lay in between. Per germline, CDR1 MNHEY and CDR2 SVGEGT. The CDR3 has 15 residues. In nucleotides, the CDR3 is TGTGCCAGCAGTTATTACGCCCCCTCCTACAATGAGCAGTTCTTC. Its protein product is CASSYYAPSYNEQFF.

DNA of the CDR3: TGTGCCAGCAGTTTGGAGGGTCGTGGCTACACCTTC. Its translation is CASSLEGRGYTF. The chain has TRBV12-3 or TRBV12-4 and TRBJ1-2; D is ambiguous. With 3 bases removed from V and 7 bases from J, the gap between germline ends came to 9 bases. This CDR3 has 12 amino acids.

In its sample, this clonotype was seen a few times. This sequence joins TRBV15 and TRBJ2-3; possible D gene TRBD2, 7 bases. The germline V gene encodes CDR1 LNHNV and CDR2 YYDKDF (reference sequence). The V and J ends lost 4 bases and 6 bases respectively, with 14 bases between them. The CDR3 length is 14 residues. The CDR3 sequence is CATSMRGPGDTQYF. The CDR3 nucleotides are TGTGCCACCAGCATGCGGGGGCCGGGGGATACGCAGTATTTT.

The V and J genes are TRBV11-2 and TRBJ2-5, with D unresolved. V was trimmed by 6 bases and J by 7 bases, leaving 30 bases between them. CDR1 is SGHAT, CDR2 FQNNGV, per germline. The CDR3 has 18 residues. This chain's CDR3 is CASRNHNITRDPIGTQYF. In nucleotides, the CDR3 is TGTGCCAGCAGAAACCACAATATAACAAGAGACCCAATAGGGACCCAGTACTTC.

This clonotype was detected a few times. V usage is TRBV28 and J usage is TRBJ2-7; D possibly corresponds to TRBD2 (7 bases). The CDR3 is 13 amino acids. V was trimmed by 7 bases and J by 4 bases, leaving 14 bases between them. CDR1 and CDR2 from the germline V gene are MDHEN and SYDVKM. For the CDR3, the DNA is TGTGCCAGCAACACAGGGAGGGCGTACGAGCAGTACTTC. Translation gives CASNTGRAYEQYF.

This clonotype was observed a handful of times. V is TRBV4-3 and J is TRBJ1-6; maybe TRBD1 (6 bases). The CDR3 is 15 amino acids. From germline, CDR1 is LGHNA and CDR2 YSLEER. Deletions cut 4 bases from V and 8 bases from J, with 15 bases between. The CDR3 DNA follows: TGCGCCAGCAGCCCGTCGGGGGGCTGGGATTCACCCCTCCACTTT. Its protein is CASSPSGGWDSPLHF.

This chain joins TRBV20-1 and TRBJ2-4; D possibly matches TRBD1 or TRBD2 (5 bases each). V lost 0 bases and J 7 bases, leaving 13 bases between the germline ends. The CDR3 consists of 14 residues. Germline V gene sequence: CDR1 DFQATT, CDR2 SNEGSKA (reference sequence). CDR3 nucleotides: TGCAGTGCTAGAGATGGGACGGTGGGGAACATTCAGTACTTC. Encoded protein: CSARDGTVGNIQYF.

This chain links TRBV15 with TRBJ1-4; 7 nucleotides align to TRBD1. V shed 3 bases and J 4 bases; nucleotides not matched to a gene: 11. Germline loops: CDR1 LNHNV, CDR2 YYDKDF (reference sequence). CDR3 length: 17 residues. The chain's CDR3 is CATSSLVGTVRNEKLFF. In DNA form, the CDR3 reads TGTGCCACCAGCAGCCTCGTGGGGACAGTCCGTAATGAAAAACTGTTTTTT.

The V call is TRBV20-1, the J call TRBJ2-7; 8 bases align to TRBD1. There are 14 residues in the CDR3. Per the germline V gene, CDR1 is DFQATT and CDR2 is SNEGSKA (reference sequence). V dropped 6 bases and J dropped 7; count of bases not matched to a gene: 14. The CDR3 reads CSARVGQGRGEQYF. DNA of the CDR3: TGCAGTGCACGAGTCGGACAGGGAAGGGGAGAGCAGTACTTC.

The chain combines TRBV9 with TRBJ2-3, with D possibly matching TRBD2 (6 bases). CDR1 and CDR2 (germline): SGDLS, YYNGEE. The CDR3 covers 13 residues. The V end lost 1 base, the J end lost 5 bases, and 8 bases lay between the germline ends. CDR3 protein: CASSVLGGDTQYF. The CDR3 nucleotides read TGTGCCAGCAGCGTACTGGGGGGAGATACGCAGTATTTT. Based on the CDR3 plus reference TRBV9 and TRBJ2-3, the full variable domain is DSGVTQTPKHLITATGQRVTLRCSPRSGDLSVYWYQQSLDQGLQFLIQYYNGEERAKGNILERFSAQQFPDLHSELNLSSLELGDSALYFCASSVLGGDTQYFGPGTRLTVL.

The genes are TRBV5-1 and TRBJ2-2; D gene ambiguous. With 0 bases removed from V and 0 bases from J, the gap between germline ends came to 6 bases. The germline V gene has CDR1 SGHRS and CDR2 YFSETQ. There are 15 residues in the CDR3. CDR3 in amino acids: CASSLVNANTGELFF. The CDR3 bases are TGCGCCAGCAGCTTGGTTAATGCGAACACCGGGGAGCTGTTTTTT. Based on the CDR3 plus reference TRBV5-1 and TRBJ2-2, the full variable domain is KAGVTQTPRYLIKTRGQQVTLSCSPISGHRSVSWYQQTPGQGLQFLFEYFSETQRNKGNFPGRFSGRQFSNSRSEMNVSTLELGDSALYLCASSLVNANTGELFFGEGSRLTVL.

The chain has TRBV10-3 and TRBJ2-5; D may match TRBD1 or TRBD2 (5 bases each). Trimming shortened V by 2 bases and J by 5 bases, and 9 bases separated the two germline ends. Germline assignment: CDR1 ENHRY and CDR2 SYGVKD. The CDR3 covers 13 residues. CDR3 bases: TGTGCCATCAGTGAGATAGGGACGGAGACCCAGTACTTC. As protein: CAISEIGTETQYF.

The chain couples TRBV12-3 or TRBV12-4 to TRBJ2-3; unclear D gene. Deletions cut 6 bases from V and 4 bases from J, with 17 bases between. The CDR3 loop spans 15 amino acids. This CDR3 is CASSSGRRRPDTQYF. CDR3 sequence (DNA): TGTGCCAGCAGCTCCGGTCGGCGTCGGCCAGATACGCAGTATTTT.

This clonotype showed up many times. This chain uses TRBV27 with TRBJ1-1; no clear D. Trimming removed 2 bases at V and 0 bases at J, with 7 bases between. CDR1 and CDR2 from the germline V gene are MNHEY and SMNVEV (reference sequence). The CDR3 spans 14 residues. The CDR3 nucleotides read TGTGCCAGCAGTTTAAATACCCTGAACACTGAAGCTTTCTTT. This encodes CASSLNTLNTEAFF.

This clonotype has a handful of counts. The CDR3 sequence is CASKKGLMFSYEQYF. In nucleotides, the CDR3 is TGTGCCAGCAAAAAGGGACTCATGTTCTCCTACGAGCAGTACTTC. This chain connects TRBV12-3 or TRBV12-4 to TRBJ2-7, with D possibly TRBD2 on 6 matching bases. CDR3 length: 15 residues. Between the trimmed V and J ends, which lost 7 bases and 0 bases, there was a span of 16 bases.

As concerns this clonotype: The junction departs from the called germline gene at one end, perhaps through a read error. V usage is TRBV7-3 and J usage is TRBJ2-3; TRBD2 agrees at 11 bases. This CDR3 has 17 residues. CDR1 is SGHTA, CDR2 FQGTGA, per germline. CDR3 region: CASSVSGGVLGTVTQYF. CDR3 sequence (DNA): TGTGCCAGCAGCGTTAGCGGGGGGGTGCTCGGCACAGTTACGCAGTATTTT.

The CDR3 sequence: CSASPSGETDTQYF. DNA of the CDR3: TGCAGTGCTAGCCCTAGCGGGGAAACAGATACGCAGTATTTT. The chain carries TRBV20-1 and TRBJ2-3, with 9 bases lining up with TRBD2. The CDR3 has 14 amino acids. Germline V gene data show CDR1 as DFQATT and CDR2 as SNEGSKA (reference sequence). V trimming: 3 bases; J trimming: 3 bases; junction bases outside the gene matches: 4.

About this clonotype: The junction and the germline gene differ at one end; a read error may be behind it. The chain uses TRBV29-1 and TRBJ2-1; perhaps TRBD1 as D (5 bases). This CDR3 contains 11 residues. Germline CDR1 reads SQVTM; CDR2 reads ANQGSEA. The CDR3 DNA sequence: TGCAGCGTGGAAGGGGTTCGTGAGCAGTTCTTC. Encoded protein: CSVEGVREQFF.

This chain uses TRBV19 with TRBJ2-1; 7 nucleotides match TRBD1. The CDR3 loop spans 14 amino acids. Germline loops: CDR1 LNHDA, CDR2 SQIVND (reference sequence). Unmatched junction bases numbered 5, after V lost 5 bases and J lost 4 bases. CDR3 sequence: CASSQGTVYNEQFF. As DNA, the CDR3 is TGTGCCAGTAGTCAAGGGACAGTTTACAATGAGCAGTTCTTC.

To note about this clonotype: With a much larger clone just one base away, this may be a read error. The V and J genes are TRBV7-9 and TRBJ2-7; 11 nucleotides match TRBD1. J was trimmed by 2 bases and V by 4 bases; bases with no gene match: 1. The CDR3 spans 14 residues. CDR1 SEHNR and CDR2 FQNEAQ come from the germline V gene (reference sequence). Written as DNA, the CDR3 is TGTGCCAGCAGCTGGGACAGGGGGGCCTACGAGCAGTACTTC. Its protein is CASSWDRGAYEQYF.

This clonotype has a handful of counts. This rearrangement joins TRBV12-3 or TRBV12-4 to TRBJ1-1; D is perhaps TRBD1 (5 bases). The CDR3 consists of 14 residues. V dropped 7 bases and J dropped 2 bases, with 14 bases sitting between them. The CDR3 DNA sequence: TGTGCCAGCACCCTGGGACGGTCCAACACTGAAGCTTTCTTT. This gives the protein CASTLGRSNTEAFF.

The sample holds many counts of this clonotype. The chain recombines TRBV14 with TRBJ1-1, with D hard to call. The CDR3 has 14 amino acids. V lost 0 bases, J lost 5 bases, and 10 bases lay in between. The germline V gene has CDR1 SGHDN and CDR2 FVKESK. The CDR3 DNA sequence: TGTGCCAGCAGCCAAGATTTATCAGGAACTGAAGCTTTCTTT. Its translation: CASSQDLSGTEAFF.

The chain links TRBV12-3 or TRBV12-4 to TRBJ2-4; the D is unclear. V gave up 6 bases and J gave up 6 bases, with 12 bases separating them. The CDR3 consists of 13 residues. In nucleotides, the CDR3 is TGTGCCAGCAGCCCCCGACTGGGAAACATTCAGTACTTC. Translated, it gives CASSPRLGNIQYF.

The chain carries TRBV7-3 and TRBJ2-7, with D perhaps matching TRBD1 (5 bases). There are 15 residues in the CDR3. V gave up 2 bases and J gave up 2 bases, with 13 bases separating them. The germline V gene has CDR1 SGHTA and CDR2 FQGTGA. CDR3 loop: CASSLGAAPAYEQYF. Here the CDR3 DNA reads TGTGCCAGCAGCTTAGGGGCCGCGCCGGCCTACGAGCAGTACTTC.

The rearrangement links TRBV12-3 or TRBV12-4 to TRBJ2-7, with 7 bases matching TRBD2. V trimming: 5 bases; J trimming: 0 bases; junction bases outside the gene matches: 10. The CDR3 contains 16 residues. For the CDR3, the DNA is TGTGCCAGCAGTCCGGAGCTAGCGGTGAGCTCCTACGAGCAGTACTTC. Translation: CASSPELAVSSYEQYF.

The chain employs TRBV3-1 and TRBJ2-4; D unresolved. The CDR3 has 13 residues. The germline CDR1 and CDR2 sequences are LGHDT and YNNKEL (reference sequence). The V and J ends lost 5 bases and 1 base respectively, with 6 bases between them. CDR3 sequence: CASSNMAKNIQYF. CDR3 nucleotides: TGTGCCAGCAGCAACATGGCCAAAAACATTCAGTACTTC. Combining the CDR3 with reference TRBV3-1 and TRBJ2-4 gives the whole variable domain DTAVSQTPKYLVTQMGNDKSIKCEQNLGHDTMYWYKQDSKKFLKIMFSYNNKELIINETVPNRFSPKSPDKAHLNLHINSLELGDSAVYFCASSNMAKNIQYFGAGTRLSVL.

V is TRBV4-2 and J is TRBJ2-1; D gene uncertain. Trimming shortened V by 4 bases and J by 16 bases, and 14 bases separated the two germline ends. The CDR3 has 11 residues. Germline CDR1 is LGHNA and CDR2 is YNFKEQ. CDR3 nucleotide sequence: TGTGCCAGCAGCCTAAACTTCAACACATTCTTC. This encodes CASSLNFNTFF.

The rearrangement uses TRBV7-9 and TRBJ2-7, with D tentatively TRBD2 (5 bases). V was trimmed by 5 bases and J by 3 bases, leaving 8 bases between them. From germline, CDR1 is SEHNR and CDR2 FQNEAQ (reference sequence). CDR3 length: 12 amino acids. This chain's CDR3 is CASSTLDYEQYF. CDR3 in DNA: TGTGCCAGCAGCACACTAGACTACGAGCAGTACTTC.

In this sample, this clonotype turned up once. V and J are TRBV3-1 and TRBJ2-5; D is undetermined. V lost 0 bases and J 4 bases, leaving 6 bases between the germline ends. Germline V gene data show CDR1 as LGHDT and CDR2 as YNNKEL (reference sequence). The CDR3 length is 13 residues. The CDR3 region is CASSQELAETQYF. The CDR3 coding sequence is TGTGCCAGCAGCCAAGAGTTGGCAGAGACCCAGTACTTC.